The source of this T cell receptor (beta chain) is a study of shared clonotypes between healthy human individuals. Study-level points and caveats: Sampling involved blood alone; tissue repertoires likely differ. Non-shared clonotypes displayed generation probabilities falling below those of clonotypes present in all four donors.

Naive CD8 cells were CD45RO-negative, positively selected for CCR7, excluding terminally differentiated effector memory CD45RA+ cells. The CDR3 totals 15 residues. The V gene's germline CDR1 is LGHNA and CDR2 YSLEER. The junction had 9 bases not matched to a gene; V was cut back by 4 bases and J by 4 bases. Deep-level assay runs were performed. Method: immunoSEQ multiplex PCR; TCRdb's copy keeps in-frame clones and lacks some. Among 1.5 million to 2.5 million clones listed, about 95% were seen once. Of note for this clone: What it binds is not known. This specimen includes other DNA sequences encoding the same CDR3.

The receptor was isolated from a man in his late teens or twenties in good health. Sequencing was performed on naive CD8+ T cells sorted from blood. This chain connects TRBV4-3 to TRBJ2-7; TRBD1 agrees at 8 bases. This chain's CDR3 is CASSPGQGGGYEQYF. Here the CDR3 DNA reads TGCGCCAGCAGCCCCGGACAGGGAGGTGGGTACGAGCAGTACTTC.